This T cell receptor beta chain was recovered during a study of T-cell memory formation after mild COVID-19 (dated by TCRdb to the early 2020s). The study in broad terms: TCR sequence clusters from the two donors were largely donor specific. In two donors, T-cell clones that expanded and contracted after mild COVID-19 were followed by sequencing TCRalpha and TCRbeta repertoires longitudinally. Two young, previously healthy adult volunteers made up the cohort, one male and one female.

Data came from an Illumina NovaSeq 6000. TCRalpha and TCRbeta cDNA libraries were built by 5'RACE with constant-segment primers, adding sample barcodes and unique molecular identifiers. Trizol reagent was used to extract RNA from every sample. Amplification of the libraries took two PCR steps, and the second step added a second sample barcode plus Illumina TruSeq adapters. Sequencing of libraries was performed on an Illumina NovaSeq with 2 x 150 bp paired-end reads. The source study handled its data this way. With migec v1.2.7, reads were demultiplexed and then collapsed into UMI-guided consensus sequences. Using mixcr v2.1.11, the UMI consensuses were aligned to TRA and TRB V and J templates and assembled into clonotypes. Clonotypes were classified as expanded or contracted when called significant by both edgeR and NoisET, with noise models trained on biological replicates. For edgeR calls, a false discovery rate-adjusted p below 0.01 and a log2 fold-change threshold of 1 were applied. As an exploratory analysis of dynamics, PCA with hierarchical clustering was applied to max-normalized trajectories of the 1000 most abundant clonotypes. Separately sequenced CD4+ and CD8+ repertoires were used to assign the CD4 or CD8 phenotype of responding clones. TCRdb reprocessed the public reads (quality trimming at Q25 with fastp, clone calling with MiXCR) and kept in-frame beta chains. Each entry is one CDR3 protein sequence, shown with its most common DNA and genes. The V and J calls were determined by TCRdb, not by the authors. This sample is represented by more than 450,000 distinct CDR3 sequences; around 17% of them were singletons. In total, the top ten clones hold about 12% of the sample.

The CDR3 covers 17 residues, taking in both the cysteine and the phenylalanine. Kept here is only the CDR3 DNA, which spans 51 bases and is read in frame from base 1. Trimmed from V: 5 bases; trimmed from J: 3 bases; junction bases lacking a gene match: 13. Overall study results and their limits: Whether the second-wave clones peaking on day 37 were SARS-CoV-2 specific was not confirmed. Contracting CD4+ clones turned up mainly in the CM and EM memory subsets, whereas EMRA was where CD8+ clones were enriched. The detection of some responding clones in pre-infection memory suggests that pre-existing cross-reactive memory T cells joined the SARS-CoV-2 response. The study covered only a couple of mild cases, and larger cohorts including severe cases with pre-infection samples were considered necessary. Clones contracting from day 15 to 85 had balanced CD4/CD8 phenotypes, while a second wave expanding from day 15 to 37 was biased towards CD4+.

About this clonotype itself: The clone's antigen remains unknown. No much larger clone exists at a distance of one base, and base qualities are not known.

Ficoll-Paque density gradient centrifugation was the method used to isolate PBMCs. The sequence is built from TRBV12-3 or TRBV12-4 and TRBJ1-5; TRBD1 aligns with 7 central bases. Sequencing was done on a sample of PBMCs or a T cell subset sorted from them (not recorded which). The source is an adult woman who had mild COVID-19 (a few samples of this study predate the infection). The sample titles of this study are shuffled in the database, so cell type and time point are left out; the donor was told from shared clones. Read as DNA, the sequence is TGTGCCAGCAGTCTTCCACCCCCCAGGGGGGACAATCAGCCCCAGCATTTT. Its translation reads: CASSLPPPRGDNQPQHF.